Reported below is one TCR beta chain. The V gene lost 5 bases and the J gene lost 8 bases, with 11 bases spanning the gap. Germline V gene sequence: CDR1 SEHNR, CDR2 FQNEAQ (reference sequence). CDR3 size: 12 residues. The data originate from a study of blood T cell repertoires in COVID-19. About the study: Collection of acute and convalescent COVID-19 samples took place in the United States, Italy and Spain. Nucleic acid was either cDNA or gDNA, and it came from T cells, B-cell-depleted T cells, or PBMCs.

Per the authors' pipeline: For nucleated cells, counts were estimated from reference gene primer amplification. Libraries were prepared by immunoSEQ multiplex PCR; TCRdb keeps only in-frame clonotypes and omits some of them. The DNA was the basis for D and trimming; V, J and clone size are from that table. In the table there are about 200,000 clones, roughly nine tenths of which are singletons. The J gene is TRBJ2-3, the V gene TRBV7-9, with a possible D match to TRBD1 (5 bases). The source material was peripheral blood. The source is a woman aged 45 to 65 with acute or convalescent COVID-19. The CDR3 nucleotides read TGTGCCAGCAGCCCTGGGGCCAGTACGCAGTATTTT. Translating gives CASSPGASTQYF.